Sequencing of this TCR beta chain was carried out in a study of CD4 T cells in relation to SARS-CoV-2 and coronaviruses. There are 16 residues in the CDR3. V gave up 4 bases and J gave up 5 bases; unmatched junction bases: 12. CDR1 and CDR2 from the germline V gene are SEHNR and FQNEAQ (reference sequence). The count of this clone is one. Its target is unknown. CD4+ T cells from unexposed donors were obtained before the COVID-19 pandemic (2011-2018). After roughly ten days of culture, CD4+ T cells were isolated. Profiling relied on immunoSEQ multiplex PCR, and the TCRdb table lists in-frame clones only, not all of them. This sample carries 20,000 to 25,000 clones, roughly 79% of them seen once, and the ten largest clones take roughly 15%.

The material sequenced was CD4+ T cells from PBMCs, cultured in vitro. The TCR originated in a human donor in good health. The chain employs TRBV7-9 and TRBJ2-7, with 9 bases identical to TRBD1. The CDR3 loop is CASSWLTGTGHDEQYF. The CDR3 DNA reads TGTGCCAGCAGCTGGTTGACCGGGACAGGGCACGACGAGCAGTACTTC.